This TCR beta chain is from a study of Graves' ophthalmopathy and Graves' hyperthyroidism. Findings of the study overall: Predictions made by the model for ophthalmopathy progression reached approximately 70% sensitivity and around 72% specificity.

RNA served as the template for amplifying TCR beta CDR3 regions. An opening RT-PCR round employed HTBI primers and preceded a second-round multiplex PCR. TCRdb called the multiplex PCR reads again in MiXCR, with one record for every CDR3 protein. In the table there are over a million distinct CDR3 sequences, 35% to 45% of which are singletons. Excluded were patients with other autoimmune diseases, uncontrolled infections, pregnancy or lactation. V shed 8 bases and J shed 10 bases, with 20 bases lying between them. Germline V lookup: CDR1 GTSNPN, CDR2 SVGIG (reference sequence). The length of the CDR3 is 12 residues. This clonotype was picked up a small number of times. What it recognizes is unknown.

The sample consisted of peripheral blood or thyroid tissue (not recorded which). The J gene is TRBJ2-5, the V gene TRBV30, with D possibly being TRBD1 or TRBD2 (6 bases each). The TCR was taken from an adult man with Graves' hyperthyroidism. The CDR3 spells CAGSWGALDQYF. As DNA, the CDR3 is TGTGCCGGTTCGTGGGGGGCGCTTGACCAGTACTTC.